Each of the 21 T cell receptor beta chains below was sequenced from the same sample in a study of blood T cell repertoires in COVID-19 (dated by TCRdb to the early 2020s). The library was prepared using the immunoSEQ multiplex PCR assay. TCRdb took this table from immuneACCESS and kept in-frame rearrangements with V and J called. Such tables lack part of the clones; where checked against another copy, unresolved V genes explain under half of the gap, and the rest is unexplained. This sample gives over 200,000 clones in total; around 88% of them show up just once. The ten largest clones capture approximately 9.5% of the sample. Material for sequencing was PBMCs or T cells enriched from blood (not recorded which). The receptors here all came from a man aged 40-55 years who had recovered from COVID-19.

The chain has TRBV15 and TRBJ1-5; D ambiguous. The CDR3 runs to 13 residues. Germline loops: CDR1 LNHNV, CDR2 YYDKDF (reference sequence). V lost 3 bases and J lost 4, with 7 bases in between. The CDR3 region is CATSSDINQPQHF. The DNA for the CDR3 is TGTGCCACCAGCAGCGACATAAATCAGCCCCAGCATTTT.

This chain links TRBV18 with TRBJ1-4; no definite D call. From germline, CDR1 is KGHSH and CDR2 LQKENI. V was clipped by 1 base and J by 0 bases, with 18 bases between them. The CDR3 covers 19 residues. The chain's CDR3 is CASSPLLSPTKATNEKLFF. CDR3 coding DNA: TGTGCCAGCTCACCACTCCTGTCGCCTACGAAAGCAACTAATGAAAAACTGTTTTTT. The variable domain in full, completed from reference TRBV18 and TRBJ1-4, reads NAGVMQNPRHLVRRRGQEARLRCSPMKGHSHVYWYRQLPEEGLKFMVYLQKENIIDESGMPKERFSAEFPKEGPSILRIQQVVRGDSAAYFCASSPLLSPTKATNEKLFFGSGTQLSVL.

This sequence joins TRBV28 and TRBJ2-7; perhaps TRBD1 as D (6 bases). CDR3 size: 17 residues. The V gene's germline CDR1 is MDHEN and CDR2 SYDVKM. V gave up 3 bases and J gave up 0 bases, with 18 bases separating them. The CDR3 DNA sequence: TGTGCCAGCAGTTTTGGGTGGGGGCGCGACCTCTCCTACGAGCAGTACTTC. It codes for CASSFGWGRDLSYEQYF.

The rearrangement joins TRBV7-2 to TRBJ2-3; D ambiguous. V lost 3 bases, J lost 3 bases, and 7 bases lay in between. The V gene's germline CDR1 is SGHTA and CDR2 FQGNSA. There are 13 residues in the CDR3. The CDR3 protein is CASSFSATDTQYF. For the CDR3, the DNA is TGTGCCAGCAGCTTTTCAGCGACAGATACGCAGTATTTT.

The gene calls are TRBV10-3 and TRBJ1-1, with 11 bases matching TRBD1. The CDR3 runs 16 residues. CDR1 is ENHRY, CDR2 SYGVKD, per germline. V dropped 8 bases and J dropped 4; count of bases not matched to a gene: 12. CDR3 sequence reads: CAIEPGTGGVVTEAFF. The CDR3 DNA follows: TGTGCCATCGAACCCGGGACAGGGGGGGTAGTCACTGAAGCTTTCTTT.

V is TRBV2 and J is TRBJ1-5, with TRBD1 identical over 7 bases. The CDR3 consists of 14 residues. CDR1 is SNHLY, CDR2 FYNNEI, per germline. The V gene end was trimmed by 8 bases and the J gene end by 3 bases; junction bases not matched to a gene: 7. CDR3: CASLGTDLNQPQHF. In DNA form, the CDR3 reads TGTGCCAGCCTCGGGACAGACCTCAATCAGCCCCAGCATTTT.

The sample holds a few counts of this clone. The V gene is TRBV5-4, the J gene TRBJ1-2; 10 bases are a match to TRBD1. V lost 0 bases to trimming and J lost 6 bases; unmatched junction nucleotides: 5. This CDR3 has 15 residues. Per germline, CDR1 SGHNT and CDR2 YYREEE (reference sequence). The CDR3 here is CASSLDSGQGHGYTF. For the CDR3, the DNA is TGTGCCAGCAGCTTGGATTCGGGACAGGGGCATGGCTACACCTTC.

The V call is TRBV19, the J call TRBJ2-7, with TRBD1 identical over 10 bases. J gave up 3 bases and V 6 bases, and 11 bases lay outside the gene matches. CDR1 is LNHDA and CDR2 is SQIVND in the germline V gene (reference sequence). The CDR3 extends over 16 amino acids. The chain's CDR3 is CASSSTGGYSVYEQYF. The CDR3 bases are TGTGCCAGTAGCTCGACAGGGGGCTATAGTGTCTACGAGCAGTACTTC.

The J gene is TRBJ1-5, the V gene TRBV28, with TRBD1 identical over 8 bases. After removal of 9 bases from V and 4 bases from J, the junction contained 5 bases not matched to a gene. This CDR3 is 13 amino acids long. CDR1 and CDR2 (germline): MDHEN, SYDVKM. The CDR3 protein is CASQNRGNQPQHF. CDR3 DNA: TGTGCCAGTCAGAACAGGGGGAATCAGCCCCAGCATTTT.

The genes are TRBV12-1 and TRBJ1-4; TRBD1, as called in the table, went unchecked against the DNA. TRBV12-1 constitutes a pseudogene. This CDR3 comprises 15 residues. The DNA of the CDR3 is TGTGCCAGCAGCGGAGACAGGGGGTCAGAAGAAAAACTGTTTTTT. Translation: CASSGDRGSEEKLFF.

The rearrangement uses TRBV27 and TRBJ2-1; TRBD1 agrees at 8 bases. V was clipped by 5 bases and J by 4 bases; unmatched bases: 19. This CDR3 has 19 amino acids. CDR1 and CDR2 from the germline V gene are MNHEY and SMNVEV (reference sequence). The CDR3 DNA reads TGTGCCAGCAGTCGATTATCCTCTATTCAGGGGGCAGCGTACAATGAGCAGTTCTTC. This gives the protein CASSRLSSIQGAAYNEQFF.

V is TRBV11-1 and J is TRBJ2-2, with a weak D call TRBD1 (6 bases). Germline V CDR1 and CDR2: SGHAT, FQDESV (reference sequence). V was pared by 2 bases and J by 4 bases, with 11 bases between. The CDR3 sequence is 15 residues long. For the CDR3, the DNA is TGTGCCAGCAGCTTAAGTCAGGGGAGCACCGGGGAGCTGTTTTTT. Translation gives CASSLSQGSTGELFF.

For the CDR3, the DNA is TGTGCCAGCAGCTCAGCCGGGACAGGGGGCCCTATCTCCTACAATGAGCAGTTCTTC. It yields the protein CASSSAGTGGPISYNEQFF. The chain has TRBV9 and TRBJ2-1; 12 positions agree with TRBD1. V lost 4 bases to trimming and J lost 0 bases; unmatched junction nucleotides: 11. This CDR3 contains 19 residues. In germline, CDR1 is SGDLS, CDR2 YYNGEE.

This clone was detected only once. The genes are TRBV28 and TRBJ1-3; 7 nucleotides match TRBD1. The CDR3 extends over 16 amino acids. The V gene's germline CDR1 is MDHEN and CDR2 SYDVKM. The V and J ends lost 5 bases and 0 bases, in that order; junction bases with no gene match: 7. CDR3 in DNA: TGTGCCAGCAGTCCACCGACAGGGACCTCTGGAAACACCATATATTTT. It is translated as CASSPPTGTSGNTIYF.

This chain links TRBV7-3 with TRBJ2-2; tentative D call: TRBD1 (7 bases). Germline V gives CDR1 SGHTA, CDR2 FQGTGA. The CDR3 is 16 residues long. V was cut by 5 bases and J by 1 base, with 14 bases left in between. The DNA of the CDR3 is TGTGCCAGCAGCGGGGCGGGACAGATGAACACCGGGGAGCTGTTTTTT. Amino acid sequence: CASSGAGQMNTGELFF.

This clone occurred many times. This sequence joins TRBV6-6 and TRBJ2-7, with a weak D call TRBD2 (6 bases). CDR1 and CDR2 from the germline V gene are MNHNY and SVGAGI (reference sequence). The CDR3 is 14 amino acids. The V end was cut by 6 bases, the J end by 1 base, with 13 bases between. This chain's CDR3 is CASRVRGSSYEQYF. The DNA for the CDR3 is TGTGCCAGCAGGGTACGGGGGTCTTCCTACGAGCAGTACTTC.

V is TRBV11-2 and J is TRBJ2-1; 7 bases agree with TRBD2. The germline V gene encodes CDR1 SGHAT and CDR2 FQNNGV. The CDR3 consists of 15 residues. After removal of 0 bases from V and 4 bases from J, the junction contained 3 bases not matched to a gene. DNA for the CDR3: TGTGCCAGCAGCTTAGACGCGGGGGTATACAATGAGCAGTTCTTC. The encoded protein is CASSLDAGVYNEQFF.

The chain links TRBV11-2 to TRBJ2-5; 12 bases are shared with TRBD2. J lost 2 bases, V lost 1 base, and 5 bases had no gene match. Germline V gives CDR1 SGHAT, CDR2 FQNNGV. The CDR3 length is 17 residues. The CDR3 bases are TGTGCCAGCAGCTTAGGAGGACTAGCGGGGAAACAAGAGACCCAGTACTTC. This gives the protein CASSLGGLAGKQETQYF. The variable domain in full, with the rest retrieved from reference TRBV11-2 and TRBJ2-5, is EAGVAQSPRYKIIEKRQSVAFWCNPISGHATLYWYQQILGQGPKLLIQFQNNGVVDDSQLPKDRFSAERLKGVDSTLKIQPAKLEDSAVYLCASSLGGLAGKQETQYFGPGTRLLVL.

This clone was picked up a small number of times. The chain joins TRBV4-1 to TRBJ1-2; TRBD1 is a possible D gene (5 bases). This CDR3 is 19 amino acids long. Germline CDR1 is MGHRA and CDR2 is YSYEKL. V lost 0 bases and J lost 5, with 25 bases in between. CDR3 region: CASSQEVAAVRAGSYGYTF. The CDR3, as DNA: TGCGCCAGCAGCCAAGAAGTAGCTGCTGTCAGGGCCGGATCTTATGGCTACACCTTC.

The chain combines TRBV19 with TRBJ2-3; 8 nucleotides line up with TRBD1. The V gene's germline CDR1 is LNHDA and CDR2 SQIVND (reference sequence). J lost 1 base, V lost 5 bases, and 8 bases had no gene match. This CDR3 has 16 amino acids. The DNA for the CDR3 is TGTGCCAGTAGTCCCCGGACAGGGAAAGGCACAGATACGCAGTATTTT. Protein sequence: CASSPRTGKGTDTQYF.

The J gene is TRBJ2-5, the V gene TRBV21-1; no check of the table's D call, TRBD2, against the DNA was made. TRBV21-1 is a listed pseudogene. The CDR3 extends over 16 amino acids. In nucleotides, the CDR3 is TGTGCCAGCAGCAAAGGAGGGACTAGCGGGAGTCAGACCCAGTACTTC. This encodes CASSKGGTSGSQTQYF.